Listed below are T cell receptor beta chains from one sample, sequenced in a study of shared clonotypes between healthy human individuals. Assay used: immunoSEQ multiplex PCR; TCRdb lists only in-frame clones, some missing. This repertoire shows over a million clones, around 95% found once; its top ten account for approximately 1.2%. What was sequenced was naive CD4+ T cells sorted from blood. These receptors were collected from a young man in good health. Each CDR3 is given with its conserved first and last residue. The D gene is left open where the match is weak. For some rows the clone size is stated as once, few or many, or as a class when expanded; others skip it.

size	D	V	J	DNA	CDR3
.	.	TRBV9	TRBJ1-3	TGTGCCAGCAGCGTTCGGGTGACTGGAAACACCATATATTTT	CASSVRVTGNTIYF
.	TRBD1	TRBV6-6	TRBJ1-5	TGTGCCAGCAGGAAGGAGGGGACAGGGAAAAATCAGCCCCAGCATTTT	CASRKEGTGKNQPQHF
.	TRBD2	TRBV10-2	TRBJ2-7	TGCGCCAGCGGTACTAGCGCGGCCTACGAGCAGTACTTC	CASGTSAAYEQYF
.	.	TRBV27	TRBJ1-5	TGTGCCAGCAGTTCCGAGGGTTTTGGTCAGCCCCAGCATTTT	CASSSEGFGQPQHF
.	TRBD2	TRBV6-5	TRBJ2-2	TGTGCCTCCTCAGCGGGAGGGAACACCGGGGAGCTGTTTTTT	CASSAGGNTGELFF
.	TRBD1	TRBV6-5	TRBJ1-2	TGTGCCAGCAGGGATCCGGGACAGGGGTATGGCTACACCTTC	CASRDPGQGYGYTF
.	TRBD2	TRBV18	TRBJ2-7	TGTGCCAGCTCACTAGCGGGAGGGCCTCAGCAGTACTTC	CASSLAGGPQQYF
once	.	TRBV10-3	TRBJ1-2	TGTGCCATCAGTGAGTCCCCGGTCGGACTGGGCTATGGCTACACCTTC	CAISESPVGLGYGYTF
.	.	TRBV11-1	TRBJ2-1	TGTGCCAGCAGCTTAGGCCCGCGGGCTGGGCAGTTCTTC	CASSLGPRAGQFF
.	TRBD1	TRBV27	TRBJ2-7	TGTGCCAGCAGGAAGACAGGGGGTAAGCAGTACTTC	CASRKTGGKQYF
.	.	TRBV6-1	TRBJ1-4	TGTGCCAGCAGTGTGACACCCGTTGCAACTAATGAAAAACTGTTTTTT	CASSVTPVATNEKLFF
.	TRBD1	TRBV5-1	TRBJ2-2	TGCGCCAGCAGCTTGGAGGGGGCCAGGGGAGCCGGGGAGCTGTTTTTT	CASSLEGARGAGELFF
.	TRBD1	TRBV7-9	TRBJ1-1	TGTGCCAGCAGCTTATTCGACAGGGGGTTGGTGAACACTGAAGCTTTCTTT	CASSLFDRGLVNTEAFF
.	TRBD1	TRBV28	TRBJ1-5	TGTGCCAGCAGTTTTGGCGACAGGGGTATCCTGCCCCAGCATTTT	CASSFGDRGILPQHF
.	.	TRBV7-2	TRBJ2-5	TGTGCCAGCAGCTTCAACATCCAAGAGACCCAGTACTTC	CASSFNIQETQYF
.	.	TRBV10-1	TRBJ2-7	TGCGCCAGCAGTGACACAGGGATCTACGAGCAGTACTTC	CASSDTGIYEQYF
.	TRBD2	TRBV5-1	TRBJ2-3	TGCGCCAGCAGCTTGGGGGGGACTAGTGGCACAGATACGCAGTATTTT	CASSLGGTSGTDTQYF
.	.	TRBV11-2	TRBJ2-5	TGTGCCAGCAGCCAGGACTACCAAGAGACCCAGTACTTC	CASSQDYQETQYF
.	TRBD2	TRBV5-1	TRBJ2-2	TGCGCCAGCAGCAACAAGGGAGGGCCCGGGGAGCTGTTTTTT	CASSNKGGPGELFF
.	TRBD1	TRBV7-9	TRBJ1-4	TGTGCCAGCAGCTCAGGACAGGGAGGCGAAAAACTGTTTTTT	CASSSGQGGEKLFF
once	.	TRBV5-1	TRBJ2-3	TGCGCCAGCAGCTCTGGCTCCACAGATACGCAGTATTTT	CASSSGSTDTQYF
.	.	TRBV6-1	TRBJ1-5	TGTGCCAGCAGTGAAATTCTTAGCAATCAGCCCCAGCATTTT	CASSEILSNQPQHF
.	TRBD1	TRBV5-5	TRBJ1-4	TGTGCCAGCAGACTCCCGGGGAGGGGGCATGAAAAACTGTTTTTT	CASRLPGRGHEKLFF
.	TRBD1	TRBV18	TRBJ2-7	TGTGCCAGCTCAGGGGCCGGGACAGAAAGATACGAGCAGTACTTC	CASSGAGTERYEQYF
.	.	TRBV7-6	TRBJ2-3	TGTGCCAGCAGCTTTGAACGGGCCGGGGATACGCAGTATTTT	CASSFERAGDTQYF
.	.	TRBV19	TRBJ2-7	TGTGCCAGCAGCGGCTGGGGAAGCTCCTACGAGCAGTACTTC	CASSGWGSSYEQYF
.	.	TRBV18	TRBJ1-1	TGTGCCAGCTCATCTTGGGTGAACACTGAAGCTTTCTTT	CASSSWVNTEAFF
.	.	TRBV9	TRBJ2-3	TGTGCCAGCAGCGTAGAATTCGGGATCCCTACGCAGTATTTT	CASSVEFGIPTQYF
.	TRBD1	TRBV12-5	TRBJ2-2	TGTGCTAGTGGTCCTAGGACAGGGAAGAACGGGGAGCTGTTTTTT	CASGPRTGKNGELFF
.	TRBD2	TRBV12-5	TRBJ2-1	TGTGCTAGTGGTTACGATAGCGGGAGTTTCTACAATGAGCAGTTCTTC	CASGYDSGSFYNEQFF
.	TRBD2	TRBV9	TRBJ2-3	TGTGCCAGCAGCGTAGGGGGCGGGAGTGGCACAGATACGCAGTATTTT	CASSVGGGSGTDTQYF
.	.	TRBV5-1	TRBJ2-2	TGCGCCAGCACAGGCAGCGCGAACACCGGGGAGCTGTTTTTT	CASTGSANTGELFF
.	.	TRBV4-1	TRBJ2-3	TGCGCCAGCAGCCAAGATTCTCGGGGCACAGATACGCAGTATTTT	CASSQDSRGTDTQYF
.	TRBD1	TRBV18	TRBJ1-5	TGTGCCAGCTCACCGAACGCCGGAGGGACAGGGAGCAATCAGCCCCAGCATTTT	CASSPNAGGTGSNQPQHF
.	.	TRBV19	TRBJ2-1	TGTGCCAGTAGTCAGGGCTGGCTCCCCTACAATGAGCAGTTCTTC	CASSQGWLPYNEQFF
.	.	TRBV5-4	TRBJ2-3	TGTGCCAGCAGCCCGGAGTTGCGACAGAGCACAGATACGCAGTATTTT	CASSPELRQSTDTQYF
once	.	TRBV18	TRBJ1-2	TGTGCCAGCTCACCGATATATAGGGACGTGATCTATGGCTACACCTTC	CASSPIYRDVIYGYTF
once	.	TRBV29-1	TRBJ1-2	TGCAGCGTTGAAGCTAACTATGGCTACACCTTC	CSVEANYGYTF
.	.	TRBV5-1	TRBJ1-1	TGCGCCAGCAGCAGAACACAGGGACTATCTGAAGCTTTCTTT	CASSRTQGLSEAFF
.	TRBD2	TRBV18	TRBJ2-1	TGTGCCAGCTCCCCGAAACCGGGACTAGCGGAAGACGGCGCTGGGTACAATGAGCAGTTCTTC	CASSPKPGLAEDGAGYNEQFF
.	TRBD1	TRBV9	TRBJ1-1	TGTGCCAGCAGCGCGGGACAGGGTTGGGGAACACACTCCACTGAAGCTTTCTTT	CASSAGQGWGTHSTEAFF
.	.	TRBV5-1	TRBJ2-6	TGCGCCAGCGGCTCTGGAGGGGCCAACGTCCTGACTTTC	CASGSGGANVLTF
.	.	TRBV9	TRBJ2-3	TGTGCCAGCAGCGTAGATCTAGGGGGGGGTAGCCCGGCCTTAAGCACAGATACGCAGTATTTT	CASSVDLGGGSPALSTDTQYF
once	TRBD1	TRBV30	TRBJ1-3	TGTGCCTGGAGTCTTTGGACAGGGACCTCTGGAAACACCATATATTTT	CAWSLWTGTSGNTIYF
.	.	TRBV7-6	TRBJ2-7	TGTGCCAGCAGCTTAGCCGGCGACCAATCGATCTACGAGCAGTACTTC	CASSLAGDQSIYEQYF
few	.	TRBV19	TRBJ2-4	TGTGCCAGTAGTATACTGTCAAGAAACATTCAGTACTTC	CASSILSRNIQYF
.	.	TRBV28	TRBJ2-7	TGTGCCAGCAGACCGACTGAATACGAGCAGTACTTC	CASRPTEYEQYF
once	TRBD1	TRBV5-6	TRBJ2-3	TGTGCCACGACCCAGACAGGGGGAGGCGATACGCAGTATTTT	CATTQTGGGDTQYF
once	TRBD2	TRBV7-3	TRBJ2-1	TGTGCCAGCAGCTTAACGGGGACTAGTGGTCGTGGCAATGAGCAGTTCTTC	CASSLTGTSGRGNEQFF
once	TRBD2	TRBV28	TRBJ2-7	TGTGCCAGCAGTGTCCAACTAGCGGGAGGCCACGAGCAGTACTTC	CASSVQLAGGHEQYF
.	TRBD1	TRBV27	TRBJ2-7	TGTGCCAGCAGTTTAACAGGGGTCTACGAGCAGTACTTC	CASSLTGVYEQYF